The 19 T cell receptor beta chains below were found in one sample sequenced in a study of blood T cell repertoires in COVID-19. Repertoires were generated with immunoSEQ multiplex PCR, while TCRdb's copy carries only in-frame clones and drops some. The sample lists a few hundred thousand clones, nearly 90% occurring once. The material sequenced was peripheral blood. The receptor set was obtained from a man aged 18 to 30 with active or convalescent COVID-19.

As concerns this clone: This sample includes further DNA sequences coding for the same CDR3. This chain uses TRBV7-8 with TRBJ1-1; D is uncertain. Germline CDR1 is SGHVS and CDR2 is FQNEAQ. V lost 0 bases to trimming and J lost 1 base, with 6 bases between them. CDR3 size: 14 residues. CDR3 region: CASSLAPGNTEAFF. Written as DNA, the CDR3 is TGTGCCAGCAGCTTAGCTCCGGGGAACACTGAAGCTTTCTTT.

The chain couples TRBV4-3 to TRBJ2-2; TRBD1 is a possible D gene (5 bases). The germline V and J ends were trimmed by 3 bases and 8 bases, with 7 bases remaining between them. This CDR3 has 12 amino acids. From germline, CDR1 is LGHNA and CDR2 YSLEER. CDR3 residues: CASSQAGGELFF. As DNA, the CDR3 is TGCGCCAGCAGCCAGGCAGGGGGGGAGCTGTTTTTT.

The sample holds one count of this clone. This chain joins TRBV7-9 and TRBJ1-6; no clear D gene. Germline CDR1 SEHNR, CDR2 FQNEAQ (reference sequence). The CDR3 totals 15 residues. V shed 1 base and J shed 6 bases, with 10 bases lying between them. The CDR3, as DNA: TGTGCCAGCAGCTTAGTAGCCGGGGTTAATTCACCCCTCCACTTT. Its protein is CASSLVAGVNSPLHF.

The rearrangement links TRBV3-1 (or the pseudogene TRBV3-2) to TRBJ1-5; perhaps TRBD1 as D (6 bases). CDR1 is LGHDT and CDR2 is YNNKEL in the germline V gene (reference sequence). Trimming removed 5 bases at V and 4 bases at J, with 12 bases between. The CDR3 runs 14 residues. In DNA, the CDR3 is TGTGCCAGCAGCGGGGGGGCCGTAAATCAGCCCCAGCATTTT. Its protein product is CASSGGAVNQPQHF.

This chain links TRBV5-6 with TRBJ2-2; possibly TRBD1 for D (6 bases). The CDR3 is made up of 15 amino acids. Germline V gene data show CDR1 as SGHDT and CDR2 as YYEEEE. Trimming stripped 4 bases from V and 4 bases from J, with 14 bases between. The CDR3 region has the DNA TGTGCCAGCAGCCTATATGACAGGACCACCGGGGAGCTGTTTTTT. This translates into CASSLYDRTTGELFF. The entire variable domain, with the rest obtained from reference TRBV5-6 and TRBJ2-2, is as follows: DAGVTQSPTHLIKTRGQQVTLRCSPKSGHDTVSWYQQALGQGPQFIFQYYEEEERQRGNFPDRFSGHQFPNYSSELNVNALLLGDSALYLCASSLYDRTTGELFFGEGSRLTVL.

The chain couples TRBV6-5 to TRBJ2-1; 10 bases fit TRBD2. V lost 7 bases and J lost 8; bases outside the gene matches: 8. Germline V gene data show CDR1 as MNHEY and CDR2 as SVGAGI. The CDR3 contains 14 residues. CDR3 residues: CASKRAGGPDEQFF. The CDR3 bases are TGTGCCAGCAAAAGAGCGGGAGGGCCTGATGAGCAGTTCTTC.

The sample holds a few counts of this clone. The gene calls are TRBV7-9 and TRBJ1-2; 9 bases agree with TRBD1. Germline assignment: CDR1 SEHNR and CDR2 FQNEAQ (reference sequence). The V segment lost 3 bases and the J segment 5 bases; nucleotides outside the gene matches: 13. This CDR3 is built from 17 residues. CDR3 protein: CASSFSKDRGRNYGYTF. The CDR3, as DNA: TGTGCCAGCAGCTTTTCAAAAGACAGGGGGAGGAATTATGGCTACACCTTC.

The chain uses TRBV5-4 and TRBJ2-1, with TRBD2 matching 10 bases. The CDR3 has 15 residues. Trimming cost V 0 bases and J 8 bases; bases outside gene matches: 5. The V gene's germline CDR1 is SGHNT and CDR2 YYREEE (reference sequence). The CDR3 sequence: CASSLGGTSVDEQFF. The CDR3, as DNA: TGTGCCAGCAGCTTGGGTGGGACTAGCGTTGATGAGCAGTTCTTC.

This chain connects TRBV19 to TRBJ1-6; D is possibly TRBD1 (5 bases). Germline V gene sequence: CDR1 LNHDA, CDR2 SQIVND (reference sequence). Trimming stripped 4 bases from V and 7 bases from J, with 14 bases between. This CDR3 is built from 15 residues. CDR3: CASSTDDSTNSPLHF. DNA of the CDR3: TGTGCCAGTAGTACCGACGACAGTACGAATTCACCCCTCCACTTT.

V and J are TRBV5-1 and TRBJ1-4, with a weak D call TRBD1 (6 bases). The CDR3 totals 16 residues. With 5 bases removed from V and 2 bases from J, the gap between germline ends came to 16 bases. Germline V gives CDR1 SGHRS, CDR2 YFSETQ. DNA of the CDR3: TGCGCCAGCAGTATAATGGGGGCGAGGACTAATGAAAAACTGTTTTTT. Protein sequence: CASSIMGARTNEKLFF.

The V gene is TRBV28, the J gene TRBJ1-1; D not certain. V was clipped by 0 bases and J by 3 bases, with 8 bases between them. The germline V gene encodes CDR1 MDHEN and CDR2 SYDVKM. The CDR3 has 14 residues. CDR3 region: CASSLWGGYTEAFF. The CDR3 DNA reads TGTGCCAGCAGTTTATGGGGAGGGTACACTGAAGCTTTCTTT. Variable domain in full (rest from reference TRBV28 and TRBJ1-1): DVKVTQSSRYLVKRTGEKVFLECVQDMDHENMFWYRQDPGLGLRLIYFSYDVKMKEKGDIPEGYSVSREKKERFSLILESASTNQTSMYLCASSLWGGYTEAFFGQGTRLTVV.

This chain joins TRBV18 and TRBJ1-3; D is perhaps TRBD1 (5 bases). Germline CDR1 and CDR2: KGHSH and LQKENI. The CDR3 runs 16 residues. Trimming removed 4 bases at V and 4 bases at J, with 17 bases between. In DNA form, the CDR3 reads TGTGCCAGCTCACTTGTTTCCGGGGGAAGAGGAAACACCATATATTTT. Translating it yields CASSLVSGGRGNTIYF.

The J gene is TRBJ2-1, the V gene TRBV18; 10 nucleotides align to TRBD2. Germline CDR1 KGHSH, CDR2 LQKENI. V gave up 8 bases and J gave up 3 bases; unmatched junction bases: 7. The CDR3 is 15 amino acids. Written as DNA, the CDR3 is TGTGCCAGCCAAGTCCTAGCGGGAGACTACAATGAGCAGTTCTTC. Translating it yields CASQVLAGDYNEQFF.

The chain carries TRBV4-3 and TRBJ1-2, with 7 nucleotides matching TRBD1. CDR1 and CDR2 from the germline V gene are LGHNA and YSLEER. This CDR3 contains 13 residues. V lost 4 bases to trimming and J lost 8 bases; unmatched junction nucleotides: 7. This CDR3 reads CASSPRGSLGYTF. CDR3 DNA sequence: TGCGCCAGCAGCCCCAGGGGGTCTTTAGGCTACACCTTC.

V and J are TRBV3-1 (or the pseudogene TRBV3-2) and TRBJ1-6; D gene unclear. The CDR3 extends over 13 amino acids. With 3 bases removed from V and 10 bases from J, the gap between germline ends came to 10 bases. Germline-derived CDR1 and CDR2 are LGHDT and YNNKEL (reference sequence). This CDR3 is CASSHGDRSPLHF. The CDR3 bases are TGTGCCAGCAGCCATGGAGATCGATCACCCCTCCACTTT.

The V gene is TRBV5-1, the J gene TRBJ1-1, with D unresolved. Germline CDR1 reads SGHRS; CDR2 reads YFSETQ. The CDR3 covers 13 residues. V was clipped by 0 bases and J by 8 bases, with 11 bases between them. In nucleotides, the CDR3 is TGCGCCAGCAGCTTGGGTCCTACAGCAGAAGCTTTCTTT. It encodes CASSLGPTAEAFF. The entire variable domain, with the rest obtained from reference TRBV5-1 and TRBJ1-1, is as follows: KAGVTQTPRYLIKTRGQQVTLSCSPISGHRSVSWYQQTPGQGLQFLFEYFSETQRNKGNFPGRFSGRQFSNSRSEMNVSTLELGDSALYLCASSLGPTAEAFFGQGTRLTVV.

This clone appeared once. The CDR3 is CATKAGGSSYNEQFF. The CDR3 DNA sequence: TGTGCCACCAAGGCCGGCGGGTCCTCCTACAATGAGCAGTTCTTC. The J gene is TRBJ2-1, the V gene TRBV24-1, with a tentative D call TRBD2 (5 bases). Per the germline V gene, CDR1 is KGHDR and CDR2 is SFDVKD. Trimming cost V 8 bases and J 0 bases, with 13 bases left between them. The CDR3 consists of 15 residues.

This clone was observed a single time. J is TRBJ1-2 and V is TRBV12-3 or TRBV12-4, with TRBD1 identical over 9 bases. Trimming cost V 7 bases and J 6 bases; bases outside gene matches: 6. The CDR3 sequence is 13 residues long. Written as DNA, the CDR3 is TGTGCCAGCATCACAGGGGGCGGGGATGGCTACACCTTC. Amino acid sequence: CASITGGGDGYTF.

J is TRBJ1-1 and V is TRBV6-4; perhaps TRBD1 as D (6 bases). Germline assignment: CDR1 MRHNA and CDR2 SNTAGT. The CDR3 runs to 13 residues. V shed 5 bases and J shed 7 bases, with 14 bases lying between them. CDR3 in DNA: TGTGCCAGCAGTCAATCTTGGGGGCTTGAAGCTTTCTTT. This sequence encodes CASSQSWGLEAFF.